The 25 T cell receptor beta chains below all came from one sample that was sequenced in a study of blood T cell repertoires in COVID-19. The table came from immunoSEQ multiplex PCR; TCRdb's copy has only in-frame clones and leaves some out. The sample holds under 110,000 clones, 85% seen once. Sequencing used peripheral blood. These receptors were collected from a woman aged 70-85 years with active or convalescent COVID-19.

The V gene is TRBV7-8, the J gene TRBJ2-7, with 8 bases matching TRBD1. Germline V gene lookup returns CDR1 SGHVS and CDR2 FQNEAQ. After removal of 4 bases from V and 3 bases from J, the junction contained 8 bases not matched to a gene. CDR3 length equals 15 residues. The DNA of the CDR3 is TGTGCCAGCAGCTCCAGACAGGGGCTTGACTACGAGCAGTACTTC. Its translation is CASSSRQGLDYEQYF.

The DNA for the CDR3 is TGTGCCAGCAGACGAAATACAGGGATAGGGCAGCCCCAGCATTTT. Translating gives CASRRNTGIGQPQHF. This chain joins TRBV28 and TRBJ1-5, with D perhaps TRBD1 (6 bases). Germline CDR1 MDHEN, CDR2 SYDVKM. This CDR3 region has 15 residues. Trimming took 6 bases from V and 7 from J, leaving 19 bases between them.

The chain is built from TRBV28 and TRBJ2-3, with TRBD2 matching 15 bases. The CDR3 extends over 14 amino acids. Germline CDR1 and CDR2: MDHEN and SYDVKM. V was clipped by 10 bases and J by 5 bases; unmatched bases: 4. Here the CDR3 DNA reads TGTGCCACCGGACTAGCGGGAGGGAGAGATACGCAGTATTTT. It translates to CATGLAGGRDTQYF.

The J gene is TRBJ2-2, the V gene TRBV10-3; 7 nucleotides match TRBD1. The CDR3 sequence is 16 residues long. V lost 10 bases and J lost 7; bases outside the gene matches: 18. Germline CDR1 and CDR2: ENHRY and SYGVKD. CDR3 in amino acids: CATMGPQGQLIGELFF. The CDR3 nucleotides are TGTGCCACCATGGGCCCACAGGGGCAGCTTATCGGGGAGCTGTTTTTT.

This chain links TRBV9 with TRBJ2-1; 10 nucleotides line up with TRBD2. The junction had 4 bases not matched to a gene; V was cut back by 4 bases and J by 0 bases. Looked up from germline, CDR1 is SGDLS and CDR2 is YYNGEE. There are 16 residues in the CDR3. The CDR3 DNA follows: TGTGCCAGCAGCCCTCCTAGCGGGAGCTCCTACAATGAGCAGTTCTTC. Translated, it gives CASSPPSGSSYNEQFF.

The chain carries TRBV13 and TRBJ2-7; 10 bases agree with TRBD1. The V gene end was trimmed by 5 bases and the J gene end by 2 bases; junction bases not matched to a gene: 6. CDR1 and CDR2 (germline): PRHDT, FYEKMQ (reference sequence). This CDR3 region has 15 residues. CDR3 DNA: TGTGCCAGCAGCGCCGACAGGGGGCTAGCCTACGAGCAGTACTTC. Translation: CASSADRGLAYEQYF. Full variable domain (outside the CDR3, taken from reference TRBV13 and TRBJ2-7): AAGVIQSPRHLIKEKRETATLKCYPIPRHDTVYWYQQGPGQDPQFLISFYEKMQSDKGSIPDRFSAQQFSDYHSELNMSSLELGDSALYFCASSADRGLAYEQYFGPGTRLTVT.

V gene TRBV28 combines with J gene TRBJ1-6; D not resolved. CDR3 size: 16 residues. V was pared by 2 bases and J by 0 bases, with 8 bases between. Germline V gene lookup returns CDR1 MDHEN and CDR2 SYDVKM. The CDR3 is CASSLRMSSYNSPLHF. The CDR3 nucleotides read TGTGCCAGCAGTTTACGCATGAGCTCCTATAATTCACCCCTCCACTTT.

The V gene is TRBV4-3, the J gene TRBJ2-1; D may be TRBD2 (5 bases). The length of the CDR3 is 14 residues. Per germline, CDR1 LGHNA and CDR2 YSLEER. V dropped 1 base and J dropped 10 bases, with 14 bases sitting between them. The CDR3 spells CASSQGGSGKEQFF. CDR3 coding DNA: TGCGCCAGCAGCCAAGGAGGGTCGGGAAAGGAGCAGTTCTTC.

This clone came up once. The CDR3 here is CASREIAVVPTDTQYF. The CDR3 DNA is TGTGCCAGCAGGGAGATAGCCGTTGTACCGACAGATACGCAGTATTTT. The genes are TRBV6-6 and TRBJ2-3; D unclear. The V end lost 6 bases, the J end lost 3 bases, and 19 bases lay between the germline ends. Germline V gene data show CDR1 as MNHNY and CDR2 as SVGAGI (reference sequence). The CDR3 totals 16 residues.

The chain joins TRBV5-1 to TRBJ2-7, with 9 bases that match TRBD1. CDR1 SGHRS and CDR2 YFSETQ come from the germline V gene. CDR3 length: 14 residues. The junction had 6 bases not matched to a gene; V was cut back by 4 bases and J by 4 bases. The CDR3 nucleotides read TGCGCCAGCAGCCCGCCGGGACAGGGTTACGAGCAGTACTTC. This codes for CASSPPGQGYEQYF.

The chain joins TRBV7-2 to TRBJ2-7, with 10 bases aligning to TRBD2. After removal of 2 bases from V and 4 bases from J, the junction contained 8 bases not matched to a gene. This CDR3 has 16 amino acids. CDR1 SGHTA and CDR2 FQGNSA come from the germline V gene. This chain's CDR3 is CASSLTIAGGRYEQYF. The CDR3 DNA sequence: TGTGCCAGCAGCTTAACTATAGCGGGGGGCAGGTACGAGCAGTACTTC.

The rearrangement joins TRBV9 to TRBJ2-1; TRBD2 aligns across 11 bases. The CDR3 has 16 amino acids. Trimming took 3 bases from V and 4 from J; bases not matched to a gene: 6. The germline gives CDR1 SGDLS, CDR2 YYNGEE. CDR3: CASSAAGTSGYNEQFF. The CDR3 bases are TGTGCCAGCAGCGCCGCCGGGACTAGCGGATACAATGAGCAGTTCTTC.

The CDR3 reads CASSLREGSGEQYF. The CDR3 DNA follows: TGTGCCAGCAGTCTAAGGGAGGGAAGTGGGGAGCAGTACTTC. This chain connects TRBV28 to TRBJ2-7, with TRBD2 matching 7 bases. The ends lost 5 bases at V and 7 bases at J; junction bases unmatched: 11. This CDR3 spans 14 amino acids. Germline CDR1 and CDR2: MDHEN and SYDVKM.

The chain couples TRBV19 to TRBJ2-2, with D maybe TRBD2 (5 bases). There are 12 residues in the CDR3. Germline loops: CDR1 LNHDA, CDR2 SQIVND (reference sequence). Trimming pared 7 bases from V and 9 bases from J, leaving 12 bases between. The CDR3 DNA reads TGTGCCAGTATCTCCGAGCGGTGGGAGCTGTTTTTT. Translating it yields CASISERWELFF.

The J gene is TRBJ2-1, the V gene TRBV9, with TRBD2 matching 10 bases. With 1 base clipped from V and 7 bases from J, the junction kept 5 bases outside the gene matches. The CDR3 loop spans 15 amino acids. The germline V gene has CDR1 SGDLS and CDR2 YYNGEE. CDR3 loop: CASSVTSGVRNEQFF. CDR3 bases: TGTGCCAGCAGCGTAACTAGCGGGGTACGTAATGAGCAGTTCTTC.

This clone has a handful of counts. V is TRBV2 and J is TRBJ1-2; 7 positions agree with TRBD1. This CDR3 has 16 residues. V gave up 7 bases and J gave up 2 bases; unmatched junction bases: 13. Germline values: CDR1 SNHLY, CDR2 FYNNEI. The CDR3 is CASTTGAILKNYGYTF. DNA for the CDR3: TGTGCCAGCACTACAGGGGCGATACTCAAAAACTATGGCTACACCTTC.

V gene TRBV28 combines with J gene TRBJ1-1; D may be TRBD1 (5 bases). Germline CDR1 reads MDHEN; CDR2 reads SYDVKM. The CDR3 length is 13 residues. V was shortened by 1 base and J by 5 bases, with 8 bases between the two germline ends. The CDR3 bases are TGTGCCAGCAGTTTATCCCGGGGGACTGAAGCTTTCTTT. Translation: CASSLSRGTEAFF.

The V call is TRBV7-2, the J call TRBJ1-2; D remains ambiguous. Germline assignment: CDR1 SGHTA and CDR2 FQGNSA. The V end lost 5 bases, the J end lost 1 base, and 11 bases lay between the germline ends. This CDR3 has 14 residues. The CDR3 DNA reads TGTGCCAGCAGCCCCGCGGTACTTAACTATGGCTACACCTTC. Translation gives CASSPAVLNYGYTF.

The chain couples TRBV5-5 to TRBJ2-1; possible D gene TRBD1, 6 bases. The length of the CDR3 is 16 residues. Trimming took off 4 bases at V and 4 bases at J, with 18 bases between the two ends. The germline gives CDR1 SGHKS, CDR2 YYEKEE (reference sequence). In DNA form, the CDR3 reads TGTGCCAGCAGCCGCCCGGACAGCTCCGCATACAATGAGCAGTTCTTC. Protein product: CASSRPDSSAYNEQFF.

The chain links TRBV7-9 to TRBJ1-1, with TRBD1 as a possible D gene (6 bases). The CDR3 contains 13 residues. V lost 1 base, J lost 6 bases, and 9 bases lay in between. Germline-derived CDR1 and CDR2 are SEHNR and FQNEAQ (reference sequence). The CDR3 here is CASSLEQGAEAFF. In DNA, the CDR3 is TGTGCCAGCAGCTTAGAACAGGGCGCTGAAGCTTTCTTT.

The chain has TRBV7-2 and TRBJ2-1; 7 bases are shared with TRBD1. The V gene end was trimmed by 3 bases and the J gene end by 9 bases; junction bases not matched to a gene: 11. The CDR3 is 15 amino acids. CDR1 is SGHTA, CDR2 FQGNSA, per germline. The CDR3 region has the DNA TGTGCCAGCAGCTTTATTCCAGGGGGAAAGGGTGAGCAGTTCTTC. Translating it yields CASSFIPGGKGEQFF.

V and J are TRBV5-1 and TRBJ2-3; 7 bases are shared with TRBD2. The CDR3 is 13 residues long. CDR1 is SGHRS and CDR2 is YFSETQ in the germline V gene. Losses at the gene ends were 7 bases for V and 0 bases for J; bases not matched to a gene: 2. CDR3 region: CASSSGSTDTQYF. As DNA, the CDR3 is TGCGCCAGCTCTAGCGGAAGCACAGATACGCAGTATTTT. Variable domain in full (rest from reference TRBV5-1 and TRBJ2-3): KAGVTQTPRYLIKTRGQQVTLSCSPISGHRSVSWYQQTPGQGLQFLFEYFSETQRNKGNFPGRFSGRQFSNSRSEMNVSTLELGDSALYLCASSSGSTDTQYFGPGTRLTVL.

The chain uses TRBV5-1 and TRBJ1-3; D perhaps matches TRBD1 (6 bases). Trimming removed 3 bases at V and 4 bases at J, with 11 bases between. The germline gives CDR1 SGHRS, CDR2 YFSETQ. The CDR3 is made up of 14 amino acids. The CDR3, as DNA: TGCGCCAGCAGCTCGGGGGGGCTCGGAAACACCATATATTTT. It specifies CASSSGGLGNTIYF.

The chain uses TRBV5-1 and TRBJ2-7; 8 bases line up with TRBD2. The germline CDR1 and CDR2 sequences are SGHRS and YFSETQ. There are 13 residues in the CDR3. V shed 5 bases and J 3 bases; nucleotides not matched to a gene: 4. The CDR3 region is CASRTSENYEQYF. DNA for the CDR3: TGCGCCAGCAGGACTAGCGAAAACTACGAGCAGTACTTC.

The V call is TRBV11-2, the J call TRBJ2-3, with D tentatively TRBD1 (6 bases). This CDR3 is 16 amino acids long. Trimming removed 6 bases at V and 0 bases at J, with 16 bases between. The germline V gene has CDR1 SGHAT and CDR2 FQNNGV. The CDR3 DNA reads as TGTGCCAGCAGTCCTACAGGGCATACTAGCACAGATACGCAGTATTTT. Its translation: CASSPTGHTSTDTQYF.